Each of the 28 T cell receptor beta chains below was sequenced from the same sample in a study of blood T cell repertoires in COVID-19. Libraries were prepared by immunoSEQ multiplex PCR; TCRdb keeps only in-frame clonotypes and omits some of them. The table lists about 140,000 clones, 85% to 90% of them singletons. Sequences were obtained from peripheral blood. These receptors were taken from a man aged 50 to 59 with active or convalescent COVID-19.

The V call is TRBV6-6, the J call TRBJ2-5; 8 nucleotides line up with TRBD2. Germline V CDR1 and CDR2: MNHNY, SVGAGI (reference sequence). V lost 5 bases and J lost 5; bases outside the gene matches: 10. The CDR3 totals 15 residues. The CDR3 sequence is CASSTSSGRGETQYF. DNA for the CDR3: TGTGCCAGCAGTACATCTAGCGGGCGAGGGGAGACCCAGTACTTC.

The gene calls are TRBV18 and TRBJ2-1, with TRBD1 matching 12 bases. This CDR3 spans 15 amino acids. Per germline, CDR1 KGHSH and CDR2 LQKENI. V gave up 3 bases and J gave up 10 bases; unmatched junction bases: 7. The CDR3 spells CASSPGTGGSGEQFF. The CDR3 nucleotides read TGTGCCAGCTCACCCGGGACAGGGGGCTCGGGGGAGCAGTTCTTC.

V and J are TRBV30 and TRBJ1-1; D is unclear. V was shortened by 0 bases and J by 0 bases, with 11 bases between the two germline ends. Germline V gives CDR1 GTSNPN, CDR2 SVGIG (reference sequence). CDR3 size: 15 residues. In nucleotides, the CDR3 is TGTGCCTGGAGTGTAGACTCCAATGTGAACACTGAAGCTTTCTTT. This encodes CAWSVDSNVNTEAFF.

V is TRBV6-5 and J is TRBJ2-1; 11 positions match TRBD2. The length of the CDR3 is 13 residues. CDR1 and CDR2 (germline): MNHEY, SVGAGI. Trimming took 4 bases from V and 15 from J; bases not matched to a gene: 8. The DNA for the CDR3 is TGTGCCAGCAGTTCCAATAGCGGGAGGGCCTTGTTCTTC. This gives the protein CASSSNSGRALFF.

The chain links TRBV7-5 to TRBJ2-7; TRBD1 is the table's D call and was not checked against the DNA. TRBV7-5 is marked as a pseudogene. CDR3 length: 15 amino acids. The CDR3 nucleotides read TGTGCCAGAAGCGCGCCGGGACAGGGCCCCTACGAGCAGTACTTC. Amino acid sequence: CARSAPGQGPYEQYF.

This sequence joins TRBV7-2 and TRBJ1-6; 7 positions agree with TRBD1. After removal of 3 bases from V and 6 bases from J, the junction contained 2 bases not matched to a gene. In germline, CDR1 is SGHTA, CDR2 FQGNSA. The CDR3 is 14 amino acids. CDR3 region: CASSFRDSNSPLHF. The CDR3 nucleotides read TGTGCCAGCAGCTTCCGGGACAGTAATTCACCCCTCCACTTT.

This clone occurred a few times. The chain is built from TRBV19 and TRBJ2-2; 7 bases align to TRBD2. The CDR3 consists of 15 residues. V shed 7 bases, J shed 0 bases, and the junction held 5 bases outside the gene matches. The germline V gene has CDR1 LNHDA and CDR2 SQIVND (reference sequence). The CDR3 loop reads CASKGLAANTGELFF. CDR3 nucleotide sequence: TGTGCCAGTAAGGGGCTAGCGGCGAACACCGGGGAGCTGTTTTTT.

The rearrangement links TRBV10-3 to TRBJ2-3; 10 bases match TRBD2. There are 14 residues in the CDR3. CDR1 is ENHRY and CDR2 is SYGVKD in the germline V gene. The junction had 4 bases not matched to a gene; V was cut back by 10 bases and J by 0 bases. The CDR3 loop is CATLTSGSTDTQYF. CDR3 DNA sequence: TGTGCCACCTTGACTAGCGGGAGCACAGATACGCAGTATTTT.

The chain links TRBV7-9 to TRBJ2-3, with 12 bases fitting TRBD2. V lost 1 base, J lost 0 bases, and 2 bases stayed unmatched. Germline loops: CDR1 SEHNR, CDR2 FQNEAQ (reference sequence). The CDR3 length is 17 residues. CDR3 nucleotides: TGTGCCAGCAGCTTAGGGGGACTAGCGGGTAGCACAGATACGCAGTATTTT. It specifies CASSLGGLAGSTDTQYF.

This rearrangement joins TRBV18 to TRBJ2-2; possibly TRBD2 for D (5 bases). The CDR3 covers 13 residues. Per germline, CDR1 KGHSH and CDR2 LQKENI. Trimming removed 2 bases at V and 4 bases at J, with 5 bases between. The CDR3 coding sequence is TGTGCCAGCTCACCAGCGGGCACCGGGGAGCTGTTTTTT. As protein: CASSPAGTGELFF.

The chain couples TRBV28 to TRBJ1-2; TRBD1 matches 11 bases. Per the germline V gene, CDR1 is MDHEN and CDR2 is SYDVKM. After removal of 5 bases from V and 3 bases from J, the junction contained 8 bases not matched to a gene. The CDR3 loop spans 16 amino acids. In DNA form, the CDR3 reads TGTGCCAGCAGTAGATCGGGACAGGGGGTTTACTATGGCTACACCTTC. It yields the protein CASSRSGQGVYYGYTF.

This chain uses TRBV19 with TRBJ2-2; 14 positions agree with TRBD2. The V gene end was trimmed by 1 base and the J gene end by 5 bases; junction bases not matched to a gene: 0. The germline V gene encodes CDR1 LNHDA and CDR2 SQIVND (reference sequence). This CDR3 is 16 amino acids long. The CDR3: CASSIGLAGGTGELFF. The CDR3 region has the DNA TGTGCCAGTAGTATAGGACTAGCGGGAGGGACCGGGGAGCTGTTTTTT.

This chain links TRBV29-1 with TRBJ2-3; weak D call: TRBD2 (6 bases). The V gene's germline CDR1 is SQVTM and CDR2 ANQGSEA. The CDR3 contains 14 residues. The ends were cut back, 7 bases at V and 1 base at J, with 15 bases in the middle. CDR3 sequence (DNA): TGCAGCGCCCTTAGACTAGTCCGCACAGATACGCAGTATTTT. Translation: CSALRLVRTDTQYF.

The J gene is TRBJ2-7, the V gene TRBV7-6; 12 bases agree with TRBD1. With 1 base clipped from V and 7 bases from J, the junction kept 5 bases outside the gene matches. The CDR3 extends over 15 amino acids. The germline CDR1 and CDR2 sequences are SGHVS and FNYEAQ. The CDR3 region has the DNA TGTGCCAGCAGCTTAGAGGGACAGGGGGCAGGTGAGCAGTACTTC. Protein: CASSLEGQGAGEQYF.

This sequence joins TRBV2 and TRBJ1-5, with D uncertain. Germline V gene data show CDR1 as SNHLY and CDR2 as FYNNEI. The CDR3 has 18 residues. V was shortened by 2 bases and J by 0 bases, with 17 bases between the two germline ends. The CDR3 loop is CASSEYGPGVYSNQPQHF. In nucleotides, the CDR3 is TGTGCCAGCAGTGAATACGGCCCCGGAGTTTATAGCAATCAGCCCCAGCATTTT. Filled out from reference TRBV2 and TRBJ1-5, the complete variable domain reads EPEVTQTPSHQVTQMGQEVILRCVPISNHLYFYWYRQILGQKVEFLVSFYNNEISEKSEIFDDQFSVERPDGSNFTLKIRSTKLEDSAMYFCASSEYGPGVYSNQPQHFGDGTRLSIL.

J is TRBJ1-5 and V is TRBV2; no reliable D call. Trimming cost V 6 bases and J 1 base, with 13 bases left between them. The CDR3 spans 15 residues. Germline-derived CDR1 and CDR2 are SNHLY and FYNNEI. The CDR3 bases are TGTGCCAGCAGCGTAGACTCGGGGAGCAATCAGCCCCAGCATTTT. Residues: CASSVDSGSNQPQHF.

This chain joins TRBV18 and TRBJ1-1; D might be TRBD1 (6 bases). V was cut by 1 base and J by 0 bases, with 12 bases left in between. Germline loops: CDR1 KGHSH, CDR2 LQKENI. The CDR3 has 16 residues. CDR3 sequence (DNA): TGTGCCAGCTCACCACGGTTACAGGGTATGAACACTGAAGCTTTCTTT. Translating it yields CASSPRLQGMNTEAFF.

CDR3 sequence: CASSLLAGAVYEQYF. In nucleotides, the CDR3 is TGTGCCAGCAGTCTACTAGCGGGAGCCGTCTACGAGCAGTACTTC. J is TRBJ2-7 and V is TRBV28; 11 bases agree with TRBD2. Germline lookup yields CDR1 MDHEN and CDR2 SYDVKM. The CDR3 runs to 15 residues. J was trimmed by 3 bases and V by 5 bases; bases with no gene match: 6. Full variable domain (remainder filled in from reference TRBV28 and TRBJ2-7): DVKVTQSSRYLVKRTGEKVFLECVQDMDHENMFWYRQDPGLGLRLIYFSYDVKMKEKGDIPEGYSVSREKKERFSLILESASTNQTSMYLCASSLLAGAVYEQYFGPGTRLTVT.

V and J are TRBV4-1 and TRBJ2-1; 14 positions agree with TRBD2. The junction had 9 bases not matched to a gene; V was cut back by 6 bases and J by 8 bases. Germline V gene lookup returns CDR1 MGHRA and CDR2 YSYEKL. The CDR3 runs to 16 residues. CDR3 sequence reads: CASSPAGLAGVYEQFF. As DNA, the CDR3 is TGCGCCAGCAGTCCTGCGGGACTAGCGGGAGTCTATGAGCAGTTCTTC.

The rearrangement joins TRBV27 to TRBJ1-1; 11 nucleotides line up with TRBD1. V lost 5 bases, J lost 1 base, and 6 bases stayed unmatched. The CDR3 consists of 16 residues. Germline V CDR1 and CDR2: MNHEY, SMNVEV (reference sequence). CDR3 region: CASSLGTGGRNTEAFF. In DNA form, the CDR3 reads TGTGCCAGCAGTCTCGGGACAGGGGGAAGGAACACTGAAGCTTTCTTT.

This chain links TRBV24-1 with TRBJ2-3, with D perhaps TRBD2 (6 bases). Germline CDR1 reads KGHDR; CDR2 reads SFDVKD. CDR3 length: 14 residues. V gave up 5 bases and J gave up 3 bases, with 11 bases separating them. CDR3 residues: CATSAAGSTDTQYF. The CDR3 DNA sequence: TGTGCCACCAGTGCAGCGGGCAGTACAGATACGCAGTATTTT.

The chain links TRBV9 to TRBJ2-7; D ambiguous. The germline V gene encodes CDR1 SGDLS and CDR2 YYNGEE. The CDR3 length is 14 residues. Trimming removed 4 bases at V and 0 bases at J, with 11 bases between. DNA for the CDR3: TGTGCCAGCAGCAGAAAAGCAAGCTCCTACGAGCAGTACTTC. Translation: CASSRKASSYEQYF.

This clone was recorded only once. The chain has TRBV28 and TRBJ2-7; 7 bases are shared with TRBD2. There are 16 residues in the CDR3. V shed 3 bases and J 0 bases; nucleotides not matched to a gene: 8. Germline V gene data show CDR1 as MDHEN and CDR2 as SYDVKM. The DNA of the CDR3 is TGTGCCAGCAGTTTCGGTCTAGCGGAGAGCTCCTACGAGCAGTACTTC. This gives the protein CASSFGLAESSYEQYF.

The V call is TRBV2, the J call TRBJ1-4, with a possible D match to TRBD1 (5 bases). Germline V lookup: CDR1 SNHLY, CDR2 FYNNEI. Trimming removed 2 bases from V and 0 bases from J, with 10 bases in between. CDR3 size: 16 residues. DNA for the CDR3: TGTGCCAGCAGTGAAATTTTAGGGGCAACTAATGAAAAACTGTTTTTT. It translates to CASSEILGATNEKLFF. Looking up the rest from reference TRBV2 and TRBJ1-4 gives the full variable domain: EPEVTQTPSHQVTQMGQEVILRCVPISNHLYFYWYRQILGQKVEFLVSFYNNEISEKSEIFDDQFSVERPDGSNFTLKIRSTKLEDSAMYFCASSEILGATNEKLFFGSGTQLSVL.

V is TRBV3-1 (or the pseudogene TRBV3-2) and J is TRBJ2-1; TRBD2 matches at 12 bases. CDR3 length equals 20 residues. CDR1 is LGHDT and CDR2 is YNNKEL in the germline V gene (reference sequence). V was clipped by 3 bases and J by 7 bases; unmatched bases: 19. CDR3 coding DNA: TGTGCCAGCAGCCACCTCCTCGGAAGGGGTAAGACTAGCGGGAGTAATGAGCAGTTCTTC. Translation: CASSHLLGRGKTSGSNEQFF.

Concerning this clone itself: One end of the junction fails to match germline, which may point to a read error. CDR3 residues: CASSLGFLAGVSHEQYF. CDR3 DNA sequence: TGTGCCAGCAGCTTAGGTTTTTTAGCGGGAGTCTCCCACGAGCAGTACTTC. The V and J genes are TRBV7-9 and TRBJ2-7; 9 bases are shared with TRBD2. CDR3 length: 17 amino acids. Germline CDR1 and CDR2: SEHNR and FQNEAQ (reference sequence).

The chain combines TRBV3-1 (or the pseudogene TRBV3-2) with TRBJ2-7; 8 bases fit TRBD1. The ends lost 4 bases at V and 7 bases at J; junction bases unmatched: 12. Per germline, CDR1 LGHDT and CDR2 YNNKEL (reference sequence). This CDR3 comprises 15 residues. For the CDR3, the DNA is TGTGCCAGCAGCCCCCGGACAGGGTCGGCGGTGGAGCAGTACTTC. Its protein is CASSPRTGSAVEQYF.

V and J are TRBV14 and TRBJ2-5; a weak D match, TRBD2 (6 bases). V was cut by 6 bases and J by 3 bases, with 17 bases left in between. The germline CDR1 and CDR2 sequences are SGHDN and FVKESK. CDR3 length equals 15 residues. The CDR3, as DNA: TGTGCCAGCAGTTCGCTGGGGGGACGTGAAGAGACCCAGTACTTC. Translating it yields CASSSLGGREETQYF.